A single sample gave rise to the 21 T cell receptor beta chains below, sequenced in a study of cytomegalovirus exposure and HLA in healthy donors. Repertoires were generated with immunoSEQ multiplex PCR, while TCRdb's copy carries only in-frame clones and drops some. The sample has over 250,000 clones; roughly 85% are singletons. The source material was PBMCs. The receptors shown here come from a woman aged 18-35 years in good health and CMV-seronegative.

This clone was found a few times. This sequence joins TRBV20-1 and TRBJ2-4; tentative D call: TRBD2 (7 bases). The CDR3 sequence is 11 residues long. V gave up 7 bases and J gave up 9 bases, with 13 bases separating them. In germline, CDR1 is DFQATT, CDR2 SNEGSKA (reference sequence). The CDR3 sequence is CSGGEGGIQYF. The CDR3 DNA is TGCAGTGGAGGGGAGGGGGGCATTCAGTACTTC.

This rearrangement joins TRBV6-5 to TRBJ1-2, with a tentative D call TRBD1 (5 bases). The germline CDR1 and CDR2 sequences are MNHEY and SVGAGI. With 2 bases removed from V and 8 bases from J, the gap between germline ends came to 15 bases. The CDR3 extends over 14 amino acids. The CDR3 nucleotides read TGTGCCAGCAGTTACACATCAGGGCTTGAGGGCTACACCTTC. This encodes CASSYTSGLEGYTF.

The chain employs TRBV5-1 and TRBJ2-3; 8 bases fit TRBD1. Per germline, CDR1 SGHRS and CDR2 YFSETQ. J gave up 0 bases and V 4 bases, and 4 bases lay outside the gene matches. The CDR3 is 15 amino acids. DNA for the CDR3: TGCGCCAGCAGCCTCAGGGGGCCAAGCACAGATACGCAGTATTTT. Its protein is CASSLRGPSTDTQYF.

The rearrangement uses TRBV19 and TRBJ1-1, with 8 bases lining up with TRBD1. This CDR3 is built from 14 residues. CDR1 LNHDA and CDR2 SQIVND come from the germline V gene (reference sequence). V was pared by 10 bases and J by 4 bases, with 11 bases of the junction left unmatched. The CDR3 sequence: CATETGVDATEAFF. The CDR3 nucleotides read TGTGCCACCGAGACAGGGGTCGACGCCACTGAAGCTTTCTTT.

The gene calls are TRBV30 and TRBJ1-2; tentative D call: TRBD1 (5 bases). The germline gives CDR1 GTSNPN, CDR2 SVGIG (reference sequence). V was clipped by 1 base and J by 5 bases, with 11 bases between them. The CDR3 totals 13 residues. Written as DNA, the CDR3 is TGTGCCTGGAGTGAAGGGGTTGGGTATGGCTACACCTTC. This translates into CAWSEGVGYGYTF.

The chain has TRBV28 and TRBJ2-7, with D possibly matching TRBD1 (5 bases). Per the germline V gene, CDR1 is MDHEN and CDR2 is SYDVKM. The CDR3 runs to 11 residues. Trimming cost V 3 bases and J 11 bases, with 11 bases left between them. The CDR3: CASSFRTREYF. CDR3 nucleotides: TGTGCCAGCAGTTTTCGGACAAGGGAGTACTTC.

This chain links TRBV20-1 with TRBJ2-1; 8 bases line up with TRBD2. The CDR3 covers 11 residues. Germline CDR1 and CDR2: DFQATT and SNEGSKA (reference sequence). Trimming removed 0 bases from V and 14 bases from J; junction bases left unmatched: 3. Here the CDR3 reads CSARDREGEFF. In DNA form, the CDR3 reads TGCAGTGCTAGAGACCGGGAGGGAGAGTTCTTC.

The chain carries TRBV6-5 and TRBJ1-1, with unresolved D. Trimming stripped 5 bases from V and 0 bases from J, with 10 bases between. CDR1 and CDR2 (germline): MNHEY, SVGAGI. The CDR3 runs 14 residues. Here the CDR3 reads CASSGSSMNTEAFF. CDR3 nucleotides: TGTGCCAGCAGTGGGAGCTCCATGAACACTGAAGCTTTCTTT.

This chain joins TRBV30 and TRBJ2-7; 7 positions agree with TRBD2. This CDR3 is 14 amino acids long. Per the germline V gene, CDR1 is GTSNPN and CDR2 is SVGIG (reference sequence). V was clipped by 0 bases and J by 4 bases; unmatched bases: 6. The CDR3 protein is CAWSVGGYEYEQYF. As DNA, the CDR3 is TGTGCCTGGAGTGTCGGGGGGTACGAGTACGAGCAGTACTTC.

The J gene is TRBJ2-2, the V gene TRBV30; D is perhaps TRBD2 (6 bases). Trimming shortened V by 3 bases and J by 4 bases, and 9 bases separated the two germline ends. The CDR3 spans 13 residues. CDR1 and CDR2 from the germline V gene are GTSNPN and SVGIG (reference sequence). CDR3 sequence: CAWSATSTGELFF. CDR3 nucleotide sequence: TGTGCCTGGAGCGCGACTAGCACCGGGGAGCTGTTTTTT.

The J gene is TRBJ2-5, the V gene TRBV7-3; D is perhaps TRBD2 (6 bases). This CDR3 region has 14 residues. V was pared by 1 base and J by 5 bases, with 11 bases between. From germline, CDR1 is SGHTA and CDR2 FQGTGA. For the CDR3, the DNA is TGTGCCAGCAGCTTAAACAGCGCGGGGGAGACCCAGTACTTC. Translated: CASSLNSAGETQYF.

The CDR3 here is CASSFTGLNTEAFF. The CDR3 DNA is TGTGCCAGCAGTTTTACAGGGTTGAACACTGAAGCTTTCTTT. This chain connects TRBV27 to TRBJ1-1; possible D gene TRBD1, 6 bases. Trimming cost V 3 bases and J 0 bases, with 8 bases left between them. CDR1 is MNHEY, CDR2 SMNVEV, per germline (reference sequence). The CDR3 is made up of 14 amino acids.

The chain is built from TRBV5-1 and TRBJ2-2, with 8 bases that match TRBD1. The CDR3 has 16 residues. CDR1 and CDR2 from the germline V gene are SGHRS and YFSETQ. Germline trimming cut 2 bases from V and 7 bases from J; bases unmatched to any gene: 10. CDR3 protein: CASSLATGVQGGELFF. Here the CDR3 DNA reads TGCGCCAGCAGCTTAGCGACAGGGGTTCAAGGCGGGGAGCTGTTTTTT.

This clone was detected once. The chain joins TRBV6-5 to TRBJ1-5; weak D call: TRBD1 (5 bases). Germline CDR1 MNHEY, CDR2 SVGAGI. CDR3 length equals 14 residues. Trimming cost V 7 bases and J 3 bases, with 13 bases left between them. The DNA of the CDR3 is TGTGCCAGCACACTACAGGACCACAATCAGCCCCAGCATTTT. This encodes CASTLQDHNQPQHF.

This clone was picked up one time. The rearrangement uses TRBV6-6 and TRBJ1-5; weak D call: TRBD1 (6 bases). Deletions cut 0 bases from V and 4 bases from J, with 10 bases between. This CDR3 has 15 residues. Germline V CDR1 and CDR2: MNHNY, SVGAGI (reference sequence). The CDR3 nucleotides are TGTGCCAGCAGTTACTCGGCGGGGGCAAATCAGCCCCAGCATTTT. Translating it yields CASSYSAGANQPQHF.

The chain employs TRBV2 and TRBJ1-5; possibly TRBD1 for D (5 bases). V was clipped by 4 bases and J by 0 bases, with 7 bases between them. In germline, CDR1 is SNHLY, CDR2 FYNNEI. This CDR3 comprises 14 residues. CDR3 DNA sequence: TGTGCCAGCAGTGGTCAGGGTAGCAATCAGCCCCAGCATTTT. It encodes CASSGQGSNQPQHF. The full variable domain, with the rest looked up from reference TRBV2 and TRBJ1-5, is EPEVTQTPSHQVTQMGQEVILRCVPISNHLYFYWYRQILGQKVEFLVSFYNNEISEKSEIFDDQFSVERPDGSNFTLKIRSTKLEDSAMYFCASSGQGSNQPQHFGDGTRLSIL.

The chain joins TRBV7-3 to TRBJ2-1, with a possible D match to TRBD1 (6 bases). Germline V CDR1 and CDR2: SGHTA, FQGTGA. Trimming cost V 4 bases and J 10 bases, with 14 bases left between them. The CDR3 is 13 amino acids. The CDR3 reads CASSSPGGLEQFF. In DNA form, the CDR3 reads TGTGCCAGCAGCTCCCCTGGGGGCCTCGAGCAGTTCTTC.

J is TRBJ1-1 and V is TRBV7-2; 8 positions agree with TRBD1. This CDR3 region has 13 residues. Germline-derived CDR1 and CDR2 are SGHTA and FQGNSA. V was clipped by 4 bases and J by 7 bases; unmatched bases: 5. The CDR3 nucleotides read TGTGCCAGCAGCTCGGACAGGGAGGTTGAAGCTTTCTTT. Protein product: CASSSDREVEAFF.

The chain carries TRBV28 and TRBJ2-7, with TRBD2 identical over 7 bases. In germline, CDR1 is MDHEN, CDR2 SYDVKM. Trimming cost V 5 bases and J 2 bases; bases outside gene matches: 6. The CDR3 runs 14 residues. For the CDR3, the DNA is TGTGCCAGCAGTCCAGGACTAGGGGCCTACGAGCAGTACTTC. Protein product: CASSPGLGAYEQYF.

The V call is TRBV9, the J call TRBJ1-5, with D perhaps matching TRBD1 (6 bases). The CDR3 is 15 residues long. V was clipped by 0 bases and J by 7 bases, with 14 bases between them. The V gene's germline CDR1 is SGDLS and CDR2 YYNGEE. The CDR3 reads CASSVEGQLRQPQHF. The CDR3 DNA reads TGTGCCAGCAGCGTAGAGGGACAACTCAGGCAGCCCCAGCATTTT.

The chain has TRBV7-9 and TRBJ2-1, with 8 nucleotides matching TRBD2. The germline V gene has CDR1 SEHNR and CDR2 FQNEAQ (reference sequence). V shed 1 base and J 3 bases; nucleotides not matched to a gene: 5. The CDR3 length is 16 residues. The CDR3 DNA reads TGTGCCAGCAGCTTAGACTTGGGACTAGACTACAATGAGCAGTTCTTC. It encodes CASSLDLGLDYNEQFF.